This section outlines one T cell receptor beta chain sequence together with its context. Its antigen is not identified. V dropped 0 bases and J dropped 2 bases, with 7 bases sitting between them. Germline lookup yields CDR1 LNHDA and CDR2 SQIVND (reference sequence). The CDR3 is 14 amino acids. These data belong to a study of cytomegalovirus exposure and HLA in healthy donors. Regarding the study as a whole: Trimming of TCR beta V- and J-genes showed a link, identified in a later analysis, to a missense DCLRE1C variant. It is likely that the observed cluster of highly shared sequence variants was a sequencing artifact.

Researchers ran the PCR with 60 Vbeta and 13 Jbeta primers. The assay was immunoSEQ multiplex PCR, and TCRdb's table has in-frame clones only and misses some. Here the sample spans around 40,000 clones, approximately 80% being singletons. The rearrangement uses TRBV19 and TRBJ2-5; D gene uncertain. The sample taken for sequencing was PBMCs. The receptor was isolated from a woman aged 18-30 years in good health and CMV-seropositive. Here the CDR3 DNA reads TGTGCCAGTAGTATAGATCTCGGGCAAGAGACCCAGTACTTC. Its translation is CASSIDLGQETQYF.